A single sample gave rise to the 29 T cell receptor beta chains below, sequenced in a study of CXCR3-negative and CXCR3-positive naive CD8 T cells. Carrying UMI labels, the TRB cDNA libraries were prepared through 5' RACE. TCRdb re-called the 5' RACE reads and shows each CDR3 protein once, DNA omitted. This table lists just under 90,000 distinct CDR3 sequences. Study outcomes and limitations: Hydrophobicity of TRB CDR3s was greater in CXCR3-positive naive cells than in CXCR3-negative naive cells.

Antigens of these TCRs are unknown. Sample: naive CXCR3+ CD8+ T cells from blood. Noted subset: CD45RO-CCR7+CD27+CD95- naive CD8+ T cells expressing CXCR3 (TNR3+). The receptors stem from a human donor in good health. Some clones in this sample may be carry-over from other donors' samples.

The chain joins TRBV12-3 or TRBV12-4 to TRBJ1-1. The CDR3 loop spans 18 amino acids. CDR3 region: CASSLRSPGTESNTEAFF.

V usage is TRBV5-5 and J usage is TRBJ2-2; TCRdb's assignment of TRBD1 cannot be checked, as there is no DNA. The CDR3 contains 16 residues. Germline V CDR1 and CDR2: SGHKS, YYEKEE (reference sequence). CDR3 in amino acids: CASSLEATGPTGELFF.

The chain is built from TRBV7-3 and TRBJ1-4; TCRdb outputs TRBD1, but without DNA this stays unchecked. The germline V gene has CDR1 SGHTA and CDR2 FQGTGA. The CDR3 totals 15 residues. This chain's CDR3 is CASNHGTPNNEKLFF.

V and J are TRBV3-1 and TRBJ2-5. The CDR3 contains 16 residues. CDR1 is LGHDT, CDR2 YNNKEL, per germline (reference sequence). The CDR3 here is CASSQDYWEVQETQYF.

This chain links TRBV5-1 with TRBJ1-2. CDR1 is SGHRS and CDR2 is YFSETQ in the germline V gene. This CDR3 has 11 residues. The CDR3 loop reads CASSPHYGYTF.

The chain recombines TRBV28 with TRBJ1-1; checking the TCRdb D call of TRBD1 is not possible without DNA. From germline, CDR1 is MDHEN and CDR2 SYDVKM. This CDR3 comprises 15 residues. The chain's CDR3 is CASSLVGGRDTEAFF.

The chain uses TRBV6-2 or TRBV6-3 and TRBJ2-1; as DNA is missing, the TRBD1 call by TCRdb cannot be tested. This CDR3 comprises 16 residues. Per the germline V gene, CDR1 is MNHEY and CDR2 is SVGEGT. CDR3 sequence reads: CASSYMFQGARDEQFF.

The gene calls are TRBV12-5 and TRBJ2-1; the D gene TCRdb calls, TRBD2, cannot be checked with no DNA. CDR3 size: 17 residues. CDR1 is LGHNT and CDR2 is FRNRAP in the germline V gene. Here the CDR3 reads CASGLGTSGLSYNEQFF. Together with reference TRBV12-5 and TRBJ2-1, the CDR3 gives the full variable domain: DARVTQTPRHKVTEMGQEVTMRCQPILGHNTVFWYRQTMMQGLELLAYFRNRAPLDDSGMPKDRFSAEMPDATLATLKIQPSEPRDSAVYFCASGLGTSGLSYNEQFFGPGTRLTVL.

The chain's CDR3 is CASGARESYQETQYF. The rearrangement links TRBV4-1 to TRBJ2-5; TCRdb calls TRBD1, which cannot be checked without DNA. The CDR3 extends over 15 amino acids. Germline CDR1 is MGHRA and CDR2 is YSYEKL.

This sequence joins TRBV28 and TRBJ2-1. The CDR3 contains 12 residues. Looked up from germline, CDR1 is MDHEN and CDR2 is SYDVKM. CDR3 in amino acids: CASSPSINEQFF.

V and J are TRBV4-2 and TRBJ1-1; TCRdb calls TRBD1, which cannot be checked without DNA. This CDR3 comprises 14 residues. Germline CDR1 LGHNA, CDR2 YNFKEQ. CDR3 sequence: CASSNRQGGTEAFF.

The genes are TRBV29-1 and TRBJ2-1; TCRdb reports TRBD2, a call that lacks DNA to check it against. From germline, CDR1 is SQVTM and CDR2 ANQGSEA. This CDR3 spans 13 amino acids. The CDR3 protein is CSVGGGEHNEQFF.

J is TRBJ1-2 and V is TRBV20-1; the TRBD1 assignment by TCRdb is unverifiable without DNA. Germline loops: CDR1 DFQATT, CDR2 SNEGSKA (reference sequence). The CDR3 totals 14 residues. The CDR3 sequence: CSATRGTVNYGYTF.

The chain recombines TRBV28 with TRBJ2-1; checking the TCRdb D call of TRBD2 is not possible without DNA. CDR1 is MDHEN, CDR2 SYDVKM, per germline. This CDR3 region has 11 residues. CDR3 region: CASSGGYPVVF. Together with reference TRBV28 and TRBJ2-1, the CDR3 gives the full variable domain: DVKVTQSSRYLVKRTGEKVFLECVQDMDHENMFWYRQDPGLGLRLIYFSYDVKMKEKGDIPEGYSVSREKKERFSLILESASTNQTSMYLCASSGGYPVVFGPGTRLTVL.

The CDR3 sequence is CASSHGGGTEAFF. This sequence joins TRBV4-2 and TRBJ1-1; the TCRdb call, TRBD1, lacks DNA for checking. The CDR3 length is 13 residues. Germline CDR1 and CDR2: LGHNA and YNFKEQ.

The CDR3 reads CASSQGDYTDTQYF. The rearrangement joins TRBV14 to TRBJ2-3. Looked up from germline, CDR1 is SGHDN and CDR2 is FVKESK. The CDR3 has 14 amino acids.

The J gene is TRBJ1-4, the V gene TRBV28. The V gene's germline CDR1 is MDHEN and CDR2 SYDVKM. This CDR3 is 13 amino acids long. CDR3 sequence reads: CATASATNEKLFF.

The chain couples TRBV6-5 to TRBJ2-3. The CDR3 spans 11 residues. Germline V gives CDR1 MNHEY, CDR2 SVGAGI. This CDR3 reads CASQGPDTQYF.

J is TRBJ2-1 and V is TRBV5-1; with no DNA, the TCRdb D assignment of TRBD1 cannot be verified. This CDR3 contains 16 residues. Germline CDR1 is SGHRS and CDR2 is YFSETQ. The CDR3 loop is CASSPYRDPPGNEQFF.

V and J are TRBV12-3 or TRBV12-4 and TRBJ2-1; TCRdb outputs TRBD1, but without DNA this stays unchecked. The CDR3 covers 15 residues. Here the CDR3 reads CASSFLIQGVNEQFF.

The genes are TRBV7-9 and TRBJ1-5; TCRdb indicates TRBD1, and absent DNA this call remains unverified. The CDR3 has 15 amino acids. From germline, CDR1 is SEHNR and CDR2 FQNEAQ (reference sequence). The CDR3 loop reads CASSFTGDSNQPQHF.

The rearrangement joins TRBV14 to TRBJ1-5; absent DNA, TCRdb's TRBD1 call cannot be checked. CDR3 length: 18 residues. From germline, CDR1 is SGHDN and CDR2 FVKESK. CDR3 in amino acids: CASSQECWQQGGNQPQHF.

The chain recombines TRBV10-2 with TRBJ1-1; TCRdb returns TRBD1, unconfirmable since there is no DNA. Per germline, CDR1 WSHSY and CDR2 SAAADI. The CDR3 contains 14 residues. CDR3 amino acids: CASSDAGAHTEAFF.

The gene calls are TRBV4-1 and TRBJ2-3. There are 16 residues in the CDR3. Germline V gene data show CDR1 as MGHRA and CDR2 as YSYEKL. CDR3 protein: CASSQDTGLASDTQYF.

V is TRBV27 and J is TRBJ2-7; the D call of TRBD1 rests on TCRdb alone, since no DNA is present to check it. The germline V gene has CDR1 MNHEY and CDR2 SMNVEV (reference sequence). This CDR3 spans 14 amino acids. This chain's CDR3 is CASSLSAGVYEQYF.

The V gene is TRBV5-1, the J gene TRBJ1-1. The V gene's germline CDR1 is SGHRS and CDR2 YFSETQ. The CDR3 sequence is 15 residues long. CDR3 residues: CASSLSDPTGTEAFF.

The chain has TRBV7-8 and TRBJ2-5; TCRdb designates TRBD1, a call that cannot be tested without DNA. The CDR3 length is 15 residues. CDR1 and CDR2 from the germline V gene are SGHVS and FQNEAQ. The CDR3 loop is CASSFGRGRRETQYF.

The chain carries TRBV12-2 and TRBJ1-2; without DNA, the TCRdb call of TRBD1 cannot be checked. TRBV12-2 is termed a pseudogene. This CDR3 region has 19 residues. CDR3 amino acids: CASRLIIVVPQGRSYGYTF.

The chain recombines TRBV18 with TRBJ2-1; there is no DNA to check the TCRdb D call of TRBD1. The V gene's germline CDR1 is KGHSH and CDR2 LQKENI. This CDR3 is 14 amino acids long. This CDR3 is CASSHWDDNNEQFF.